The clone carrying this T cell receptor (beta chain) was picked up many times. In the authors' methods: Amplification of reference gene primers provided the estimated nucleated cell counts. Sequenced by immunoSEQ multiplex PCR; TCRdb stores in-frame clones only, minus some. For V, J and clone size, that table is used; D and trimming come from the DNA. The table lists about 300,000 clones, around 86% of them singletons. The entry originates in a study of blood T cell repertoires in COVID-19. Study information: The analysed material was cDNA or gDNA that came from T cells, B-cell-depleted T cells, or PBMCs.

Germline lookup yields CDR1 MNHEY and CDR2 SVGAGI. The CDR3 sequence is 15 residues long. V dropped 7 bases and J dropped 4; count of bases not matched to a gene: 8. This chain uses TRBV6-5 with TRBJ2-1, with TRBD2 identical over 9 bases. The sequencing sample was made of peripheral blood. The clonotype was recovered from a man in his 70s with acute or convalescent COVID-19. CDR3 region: CASTTGSGRYNEQFF. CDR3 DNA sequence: TGTGCCAGCACCACGGGTAGCGGGAGATACAATGAGCAGTTCTTC.